This T cell receptor beta chain came from a study of shared T cell receptors in the human thymus. The CDR3 is 15 residues long. CDR1 SEHNR and CDR2 FQNEAQ come from the germline V gene (reference sequence). Deletions cut 1 base from V and 1 base from J, with 8 bases between. The protocol was immunoSEQ multiplex PCR, while the TCRdb copy is restricted to in-frame clones and leaves out a portion. Of around 730,000 clones in the sample, approximately 83% were seen once. Another study also made use of these data, one on human thymus T cells. This second report adds: Repertoires sampled from thymus and blood appeared biased in V and J gene usage.

V gene TRBV7-9 combines with J gene TRBJ1-3; D not resolved. The origin of this receptor is a girl under three years old with a congenital heart defect. Specimen: thymocytes. CDR3 sequence (DNA): TGTGCCAGCAGCTTAGTCGACATTTCTGGAAACACCATATATTTT. It translates to CASSLVDISGNTIYF.